The present T cell receptor beta chain was sequenced within a study of regulatory T cells in long-lasting Graves disease. Findings and caveats of the study: Gene preferences differed: TRBV28, TRBJ1-2, TRBJ2-5 in persistent cases.

Both iRepertoire HTBI primers and Arm-PCR of CDR3 regions were used to build the TCR beta libraries. TCRdb reprocessed the multiplex PCR reads with MiXCR, giving one entry per CDR3 protein. The sample includes around 400,000 distinct CDR3 sequences, roughly a fifth seen only once; the top ten take around an eighth. Time point meaning: persistent/refractory GD, antithyroid drugs over 5 years with positive TRAb. PBMC-derived RNA was used for the TCR library. The diagnosis of Graves' disease used American Thyroid Association guidelines. This clonotype was counted only a few times. Its antigen is not identified. The CDR3 consists of 14 residues. The V and J ends lost 4 bases and 6 bases, in that order; junction bases with no gene match: 10. Germline V lookup: CDR1 SQVTM, CDR2 ANQGSEA.

The sequences come from peripheral blood mononuclear cells (PBMCs), collected when the disease was refractory, from a patient treated with antithyroid drugs. The receptor was derived from a female donor with Graves disease. V usage is TRBV29-1 and J usage is TRBJ2-3; TRBD2 matches at 7 bases. CDR3 in DNA: TGCAGCGTTGGGCTAGCGGCACAGATCGATACGCAGTATTTT. Translated, it gives CSVGLAAQIDTQYF.